One T cell receptor beta chain is described in this entry. Its specificity is unknown. The record originates from a study of cytomegalovirus exposure and HLA in healthy donors. Overall study findings and caveats: Cytomegalovirus status, reportedly, was diagnosed with high specificity and sensitivity by the classifier. TCR beta V- and J-gene trimming was later associated with a missense DCLRE1C variant.

This CDR3 comprises 12 residues. V gave up 5 bases and J gave up 10 bases, with 14 bases separating them. The V gene's germline CDR1 is SGHTA and CDR2 FQGNSA. PCR amplification relied on 60 Vbeta primers (plus 13 Jbeta primers). This table comes from immunoSEQ multiplex PCR, and its TCRdb copy is limited to in-frame clones, with some not included. This table holds about 190,000 clones, around 67% found once. This receptor was taken from a woman aged 25 to 39 in good health and CMV-seropositive. The sample comprised PBMCs. The gene calls are TRBV7-2 and TRBJ1-2; perhaps TRBD1 as D (5 bases). CDR3 in amino acids: CASSAARVDYTF. In nucleotides, the CDR3 is TGTGCCAGCAGCGCTGCCAGGGTCGACTACACCTTC.